This T cell receptor (beta chain) was sequenced for a study of CXCR3-negative and CXCR3-positive naive CD8 T cells. Points from the study as a whole: Similar TRBV-TRBJ usage was seen in naive cells (both CXCR3-negative and CXCR3-positive), but memory cells differed. TRB CDR3s of CXCR3-positive naive cells were more hydrophobic than those of CXCR3-negative naive cells.

The CDR3 covers 14 residues. Per germline, CDR1 MGHRA and CDR2 YSYEKL. The authors prepared UMI-labeled TRB cDNA libraries by 5' RACE. TCRdb reanalyzed the 5' RACE reads and collapses them to one entry per CDR3 protein, without DNA. Seen in this sample are 150,000 or so distinct CDR3 sequences; the ten most common clones hold around 0.3%. A note on this clonotype: Its antigen is as yet unknown.

The clonotype originates from a human donor in good health. Some clones in this sample may be carry-over from other donors' samples. Sequenced input: naive CXCR3+ CD8+ T cells from blood. Indicated subset: CD45RO-CCR7+CD27+CD95- naive CD8+ T cells expressing CXCR3 (TNR3+). The chain links TRBV4-1 to TRBJ2-5; the TRBD2 assignment by TCRdb is unverifiable without DNA. CDR3 in amino acids: CASSQQQGGETQYF.